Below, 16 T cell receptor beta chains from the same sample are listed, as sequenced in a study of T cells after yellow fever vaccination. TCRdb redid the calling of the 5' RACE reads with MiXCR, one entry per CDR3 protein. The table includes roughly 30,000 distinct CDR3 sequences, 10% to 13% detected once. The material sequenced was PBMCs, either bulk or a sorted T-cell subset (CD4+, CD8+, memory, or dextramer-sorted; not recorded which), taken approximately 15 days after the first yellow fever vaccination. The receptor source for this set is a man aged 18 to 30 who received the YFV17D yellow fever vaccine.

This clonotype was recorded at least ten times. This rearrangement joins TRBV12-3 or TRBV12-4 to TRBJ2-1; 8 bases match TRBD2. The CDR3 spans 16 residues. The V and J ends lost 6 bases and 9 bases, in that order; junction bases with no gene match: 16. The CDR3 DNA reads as TGTGCCAGCAGACCCCATGGCGGGGGGACCCCAGGTGAGCAGTTCTTC. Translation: CASRPHGGGTPGEQFF.

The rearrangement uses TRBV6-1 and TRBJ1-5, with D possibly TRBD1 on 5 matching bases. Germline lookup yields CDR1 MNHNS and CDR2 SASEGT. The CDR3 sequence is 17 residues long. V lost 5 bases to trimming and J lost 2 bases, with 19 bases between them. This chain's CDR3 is CASSPPGPEVGNQPQHF. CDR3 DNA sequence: TGTGCCAGCAGTCCCCCGGGACCCGAGGTGGGCAATCAGCCCCAGCATTTT.

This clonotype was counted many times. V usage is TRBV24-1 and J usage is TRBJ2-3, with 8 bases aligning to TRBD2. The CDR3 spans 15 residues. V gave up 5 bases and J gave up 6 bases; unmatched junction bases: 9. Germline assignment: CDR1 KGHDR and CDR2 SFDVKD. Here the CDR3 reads CATSARRGGGDTQYF. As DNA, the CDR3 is TGTGCCACCAGTGCCCGCCGCGGCGGGGGGGATACGCAGTATTTT.

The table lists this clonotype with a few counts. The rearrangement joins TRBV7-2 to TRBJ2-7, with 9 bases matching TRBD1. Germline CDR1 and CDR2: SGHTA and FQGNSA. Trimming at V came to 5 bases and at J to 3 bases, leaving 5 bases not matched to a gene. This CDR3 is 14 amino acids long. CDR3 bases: TGTGCCAGCAGCCGGGACAGGGCAGGCTACGAGCAGTACTTC. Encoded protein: CASSRDRAGYEQYF.

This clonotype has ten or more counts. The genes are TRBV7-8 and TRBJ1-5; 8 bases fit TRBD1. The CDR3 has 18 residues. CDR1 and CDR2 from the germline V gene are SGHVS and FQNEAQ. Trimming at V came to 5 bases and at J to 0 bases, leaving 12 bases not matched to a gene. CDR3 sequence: CASSPRDRSGYSNQPQHF. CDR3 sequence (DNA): TGTGCCAGCAGCCCCAGGGACAGGAGTGGATATAGCAATCAGCCCCAGCATTTT.

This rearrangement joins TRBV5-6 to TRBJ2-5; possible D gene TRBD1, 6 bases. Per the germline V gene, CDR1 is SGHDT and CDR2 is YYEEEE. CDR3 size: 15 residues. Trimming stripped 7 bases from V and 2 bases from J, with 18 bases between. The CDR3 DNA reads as TGTGCCAGCTGCCGGGACATTCAGGGGCAAGAGACCCAGTACTTC. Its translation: CASCRDIQGQETQYF.

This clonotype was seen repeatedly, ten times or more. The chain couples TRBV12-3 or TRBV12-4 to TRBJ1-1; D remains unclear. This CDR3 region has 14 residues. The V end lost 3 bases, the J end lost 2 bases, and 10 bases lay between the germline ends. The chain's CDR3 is CASSLDTFNTEAFF. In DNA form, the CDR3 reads TGTGCCAGCAGTTTGGATACCTTCAACACTGAAGCTTTCTTT.

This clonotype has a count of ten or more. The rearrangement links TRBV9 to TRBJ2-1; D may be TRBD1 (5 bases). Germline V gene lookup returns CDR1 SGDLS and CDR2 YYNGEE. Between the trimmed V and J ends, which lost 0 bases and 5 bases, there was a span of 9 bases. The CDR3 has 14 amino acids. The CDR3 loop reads CASSVGVQDNEQFF. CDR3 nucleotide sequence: TGTGCCAGCAGCGTAGGGGTACAGGACAATGAGCAGTTCTTC. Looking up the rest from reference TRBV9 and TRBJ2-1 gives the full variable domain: DSGVTQTPKHLITATGQRVTLRCSPRSGDLSVYWYQQSLDQGLQFLIQYYNGEERAKGNILERFSAQQFPDLHSELNLSSLELGDSALYFCASSVGVQDNEQFFGPGTRLTVL.

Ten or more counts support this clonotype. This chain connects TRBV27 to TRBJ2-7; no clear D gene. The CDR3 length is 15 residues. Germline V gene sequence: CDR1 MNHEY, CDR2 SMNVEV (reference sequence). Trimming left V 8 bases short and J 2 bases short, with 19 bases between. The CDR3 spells CASGITSLGAYEQYF. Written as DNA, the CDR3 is TGTGCCAGCGGGATCACCTCCCTCGGCGCCTACGAGCAGTACTTC.

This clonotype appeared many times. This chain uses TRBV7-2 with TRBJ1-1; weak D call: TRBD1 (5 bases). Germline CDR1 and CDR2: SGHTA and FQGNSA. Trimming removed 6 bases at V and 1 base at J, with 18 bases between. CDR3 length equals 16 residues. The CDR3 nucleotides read TGTGCCAGCAGTGGGGCCCGGGGGGGAACGAACACTGAAGCTTTCTTT. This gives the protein CASSGARGGTNTEAFF.

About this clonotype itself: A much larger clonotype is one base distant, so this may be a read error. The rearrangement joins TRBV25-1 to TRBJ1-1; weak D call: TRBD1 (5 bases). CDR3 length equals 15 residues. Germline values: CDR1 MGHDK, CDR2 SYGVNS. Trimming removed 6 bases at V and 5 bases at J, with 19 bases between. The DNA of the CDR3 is TGTGCCAGCAGCGAGGGGTTGGGGGTGAGGACTGAAGCTTTCTTT. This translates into CASSEGLGVRTEAFF.

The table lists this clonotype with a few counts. CDR3 residues: CASSDGTGGRETQYF. The DNA of the CDR3 is TGTGCCAGCAGTGATGGGACAGGGGGCCGAGAGACCCAGTACTTC. The chain links TRBV6-4 to TRBJ2-5; 12 bases map to TRBD1. The CDR3 is 15 residues long. Trimming removed 3 bases from V and 4 bases from J; junction bases left unmatched: 3. Germline values: CDR1 MRHNA, CDR2 SNTAGT.

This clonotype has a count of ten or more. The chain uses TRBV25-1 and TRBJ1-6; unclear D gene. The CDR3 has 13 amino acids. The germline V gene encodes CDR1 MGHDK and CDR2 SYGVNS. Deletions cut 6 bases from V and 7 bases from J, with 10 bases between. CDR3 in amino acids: CASSPDGNSPLHF. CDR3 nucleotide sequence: TGTGCCAGCAGCCCGGACGGAAATTCACCCCTCCACTTT.

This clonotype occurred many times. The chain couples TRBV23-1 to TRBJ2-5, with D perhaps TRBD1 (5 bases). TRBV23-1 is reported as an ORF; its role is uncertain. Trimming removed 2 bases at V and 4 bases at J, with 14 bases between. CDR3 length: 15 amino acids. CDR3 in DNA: TGCGCCAGCAGTCAAAAGCAGGGCCAAGCAGAGACCCAGTACTTC. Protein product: CASSQKQGQAETQYF.

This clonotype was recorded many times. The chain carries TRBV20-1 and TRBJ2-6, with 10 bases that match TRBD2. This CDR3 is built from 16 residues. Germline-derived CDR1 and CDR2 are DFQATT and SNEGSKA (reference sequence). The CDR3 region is CSSGRGRFTGANVLTF. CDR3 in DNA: TGCAGCAGCGGGAGGGGGCGGTTTACTGGGGCCAACGTCCTGACTTTC.

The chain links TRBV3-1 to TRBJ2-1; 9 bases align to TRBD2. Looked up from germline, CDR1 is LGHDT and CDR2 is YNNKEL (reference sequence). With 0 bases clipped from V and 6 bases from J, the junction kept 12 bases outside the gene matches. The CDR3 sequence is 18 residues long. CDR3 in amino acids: CASSQEERGAIPANEQFF. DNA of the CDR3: TGTGCCAGCAGCCAAGAAGAGCGGGGGGCCATTCCCGCCAATGAGCAGTTCTTC.